This T cell receptor beta chain originates from a study of blood T cell repertoires in COVID-19. Study information: The analysed material was cDNA or gDNA that came from T cells, B-cell-depleted T cells, or PBMCs.

Germline CDR1 is SGHKS and CDR2 is YYEKEE (reference sequence). V lost 2 bases, J lost 3 bases, and 11 bases stayed unmatched. CDR3 length: 17 residues. This clone was seen just once. Profiled with immunoSEQ multiplex PCR; TCRdb holds only in-frame clones, not every one. The table has approximately 100,000 clones, approximately 91% seen once. The specimen sequenced was peripheral blood. The sequence was obtained from a man aged 45-65 years with acute or convalescent COVID-19. This sequence joins TRBV5-5 and TRBJ1-1; TRBD1 matches 9 bases. In DNA form, the CDR3 reads TGTGCCAGCAGCTTTAGGGGACAGGGAGTTGGGGACACTGAAGCTTTCTTT. This encodes CASSFRGQGVGDTEAFF.